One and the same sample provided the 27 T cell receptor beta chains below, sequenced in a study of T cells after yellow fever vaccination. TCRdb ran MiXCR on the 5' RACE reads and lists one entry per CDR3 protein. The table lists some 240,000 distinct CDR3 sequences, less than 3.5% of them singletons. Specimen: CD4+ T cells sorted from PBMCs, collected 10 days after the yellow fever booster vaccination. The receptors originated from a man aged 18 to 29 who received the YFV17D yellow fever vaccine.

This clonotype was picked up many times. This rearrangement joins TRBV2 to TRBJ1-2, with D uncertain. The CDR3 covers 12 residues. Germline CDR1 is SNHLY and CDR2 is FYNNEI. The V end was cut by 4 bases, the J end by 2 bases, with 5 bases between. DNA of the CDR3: TGTGCCAGCAGTGGAGAAAACTATGGCTACACCTTC. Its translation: CASSGENYGYTF.

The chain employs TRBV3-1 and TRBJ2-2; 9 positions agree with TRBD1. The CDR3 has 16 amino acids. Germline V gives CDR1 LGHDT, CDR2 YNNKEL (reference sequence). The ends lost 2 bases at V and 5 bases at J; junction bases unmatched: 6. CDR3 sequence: CASSQTPGQGTGELFF. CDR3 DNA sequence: TGTGCCAGCAGCCAAACTCCGGGACAGGGAACCGGGGAGCTGTTTTTT.

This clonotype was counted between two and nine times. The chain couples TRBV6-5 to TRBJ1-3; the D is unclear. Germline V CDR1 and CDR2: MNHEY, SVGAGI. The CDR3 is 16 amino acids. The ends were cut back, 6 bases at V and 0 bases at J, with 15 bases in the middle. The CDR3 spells CASSPLSFNSGNTIYF. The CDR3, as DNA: TGTGCCAGCAGCCCCCTCTCATTTAACTCTGGAAACACCATATATTTT.

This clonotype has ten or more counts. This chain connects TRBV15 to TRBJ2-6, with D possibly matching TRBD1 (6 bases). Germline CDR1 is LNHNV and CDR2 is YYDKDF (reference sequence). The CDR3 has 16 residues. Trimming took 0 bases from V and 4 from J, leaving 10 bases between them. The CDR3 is CATSRDWGQGANVLTF. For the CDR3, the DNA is TGTGCCACCAGCAGAGATTGGGGGCAAGGGGCCAACGTCCTGACTTTC. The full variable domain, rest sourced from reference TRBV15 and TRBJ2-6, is DAMVIQNPRYQVTQFGKPVTLSCSQTLNHNVMYWYQQKSSQAPKLLFHYYDKDFNNEADTPDNFQSRRPNTSFCFLDIRSPGLGDTAMYLCATSRDWGQGANVLTFGAGSRLTVL.

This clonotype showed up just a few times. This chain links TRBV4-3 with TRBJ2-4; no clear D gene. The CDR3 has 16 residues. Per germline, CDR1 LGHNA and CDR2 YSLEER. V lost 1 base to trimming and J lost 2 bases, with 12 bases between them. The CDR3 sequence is CASSQAHFATKNIQYF. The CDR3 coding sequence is TGCGCCAGCAGCCAAGCCCATTTTGCGACCAAAAACATTCAGTACTTC.

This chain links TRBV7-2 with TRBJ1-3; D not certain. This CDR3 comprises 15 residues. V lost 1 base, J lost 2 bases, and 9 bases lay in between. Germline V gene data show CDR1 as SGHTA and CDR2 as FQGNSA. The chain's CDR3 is CASSLDSGTGNTIYF. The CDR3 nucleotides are TGTGCCAGCAGCTTAGATTCCGGGACTGGAAACACCATATATTTT.

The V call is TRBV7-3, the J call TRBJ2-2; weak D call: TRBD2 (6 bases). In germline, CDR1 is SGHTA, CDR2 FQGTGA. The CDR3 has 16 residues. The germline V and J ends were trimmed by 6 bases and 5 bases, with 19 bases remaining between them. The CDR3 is CASSPTTGAGTGELFF. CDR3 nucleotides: TGTGCCAGCAGTCCCACGACTGGTGCGGGGACCGGGGAGCTGTTTTTT.

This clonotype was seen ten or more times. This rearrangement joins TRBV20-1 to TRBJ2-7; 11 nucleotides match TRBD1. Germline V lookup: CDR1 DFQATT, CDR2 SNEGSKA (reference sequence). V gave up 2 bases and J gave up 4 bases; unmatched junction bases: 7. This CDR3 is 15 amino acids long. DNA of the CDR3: TGCAGTGCTAGACAGGGACAGGGGGTATCATACGAGCAGTACTTC. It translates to CSARQGQGVSYEQYF.

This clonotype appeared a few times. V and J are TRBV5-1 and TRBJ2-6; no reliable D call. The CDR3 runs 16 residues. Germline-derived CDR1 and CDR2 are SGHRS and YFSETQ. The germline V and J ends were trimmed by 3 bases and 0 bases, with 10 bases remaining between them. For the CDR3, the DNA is TGCGCCAGCAGCTCCGACGCGGTCTCTGGGGCCAACGTCCTGACTTTC. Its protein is CASSSDAVSGANVLTF.

The CDR3 sequence is CASAPNRGNQPQHF. CDR3 DNA sequence: TGTGCTAGTGCCCCCAATAGGGGCAATCAGCCCCAGCATTTT. V gene TRBV12-5 combines with J gene TRBJ1-5; D is ambiguous. The CDR3 covers 14 residues. CDR1 LGHNT and CDR2 FRNRAP come from the germline V gene. V shed 7 bases and J shed 2 bases, with 12 bases lying between them.

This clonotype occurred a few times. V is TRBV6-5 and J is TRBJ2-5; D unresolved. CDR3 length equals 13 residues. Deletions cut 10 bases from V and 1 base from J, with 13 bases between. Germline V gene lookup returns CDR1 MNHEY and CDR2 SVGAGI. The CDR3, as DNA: TGTGCCACTCACGGGCAACCCCAAGAGACCCAGTACTTC. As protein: CATHGQPQETQYF.

This CDR3 reads CASSPTGGQRSDTQYF. CDR3 coding DNA: TGTGCCAGTAGTCCCACCGGGGGTCAGAGATCAGATACGCAGTATTTT. The V call is TRBV19, the J call TRBJ2-3; D is perhaps TRBD2 (6 bases). Per germline, CDR1 LNHDA and CDR2 SQIVND (reference sequence). This CDR3 is 16 amino acids long. The V gene lost 5 bases and the J gene lost 4 bases, with 19 bases spanning the gap.

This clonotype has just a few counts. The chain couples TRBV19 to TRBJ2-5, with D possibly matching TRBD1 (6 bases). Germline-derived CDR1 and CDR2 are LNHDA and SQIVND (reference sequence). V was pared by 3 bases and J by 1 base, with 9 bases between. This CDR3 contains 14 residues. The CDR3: CASSMRTAQETQYF. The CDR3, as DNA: TGTGCCAGTAGTATGAGGACAGCCCAAGAGACCCAGTACTTC.

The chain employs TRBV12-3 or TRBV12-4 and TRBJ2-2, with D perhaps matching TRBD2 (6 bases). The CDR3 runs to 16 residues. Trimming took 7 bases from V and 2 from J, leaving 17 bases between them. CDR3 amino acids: CASIQQTGTNTGELFF. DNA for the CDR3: TGTGCCAGCATCCAACAGACCGGGACTAACACCGGGGAGCTGTTTTTT.

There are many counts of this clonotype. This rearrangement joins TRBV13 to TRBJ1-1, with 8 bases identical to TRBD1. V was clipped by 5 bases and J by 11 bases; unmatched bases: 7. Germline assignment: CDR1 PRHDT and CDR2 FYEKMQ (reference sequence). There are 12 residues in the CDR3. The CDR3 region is CASSHRGASAFF. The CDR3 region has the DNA TGTGCCAGCAGCCACAGGGGGGCCTCGGCTTTCTTT. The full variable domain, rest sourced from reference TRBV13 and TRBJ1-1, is AAGVIQSPRHLIKEKRETATLKCYPIPRHDTVYWYQQGPGQDPQFLISFYEKMQSDKGSIPDRFSAQQFSDYHSELNMSSLELGDSALYFCASSHRGASAFFGQGTRLTVV.

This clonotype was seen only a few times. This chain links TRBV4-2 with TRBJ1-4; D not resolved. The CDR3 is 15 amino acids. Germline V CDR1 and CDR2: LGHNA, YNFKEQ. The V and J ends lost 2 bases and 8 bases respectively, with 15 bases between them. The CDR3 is CASSQPWAVGEKLFF. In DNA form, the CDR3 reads TGTGCCAGCAGCCAACCGTGGGCCGTTGGCGAAAAACTGTTTTTT.

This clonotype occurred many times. This CDR3 reads CASSEGSGAYYNEQFF. Here the CDR3 DNA reads TGTGCCAGCAGTGAGGGCAGCGGGGCCTATTACAATGAGCAGTTCTTC. The V gene is TRBV7-7, the J gene TRBJ2-1; 7 positions match TRBD2. Germline CDR1 and CDR2: SSHAT and FNYEAQ (reference sequence). The V gene end was trimmed by 6 bases and the J gene end by 4 bases; junction bases not matched to a gene: 12. This CDR3 has 16 amino acids.

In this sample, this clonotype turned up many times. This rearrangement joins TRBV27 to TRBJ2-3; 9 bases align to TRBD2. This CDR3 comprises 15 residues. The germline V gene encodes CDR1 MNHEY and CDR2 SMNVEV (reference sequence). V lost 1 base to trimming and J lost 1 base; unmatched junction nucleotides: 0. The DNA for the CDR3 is TGTGCCAGCAGTTTATTAGCGGGGGGCACAGATACGCAGTATTTT. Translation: CASSLLAGGTDTQYF.

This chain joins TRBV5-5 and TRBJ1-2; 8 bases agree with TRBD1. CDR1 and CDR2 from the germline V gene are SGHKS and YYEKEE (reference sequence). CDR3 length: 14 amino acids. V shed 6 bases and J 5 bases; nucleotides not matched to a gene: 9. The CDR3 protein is CASTPPNRGYGYTF. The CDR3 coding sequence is TGTGCCAGCACCCCCCCCAACAGGGGGTATGGCTACACCTTC.

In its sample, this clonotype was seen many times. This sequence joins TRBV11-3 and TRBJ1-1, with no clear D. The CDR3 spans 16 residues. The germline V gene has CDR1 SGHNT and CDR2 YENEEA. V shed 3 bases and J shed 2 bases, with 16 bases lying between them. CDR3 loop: CASSFGEKELNTEAFF. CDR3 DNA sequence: TGTGCCAGCAGCTTTGGGGAGAAAGAGTTAAACACTGAAGCTTTCTTT.

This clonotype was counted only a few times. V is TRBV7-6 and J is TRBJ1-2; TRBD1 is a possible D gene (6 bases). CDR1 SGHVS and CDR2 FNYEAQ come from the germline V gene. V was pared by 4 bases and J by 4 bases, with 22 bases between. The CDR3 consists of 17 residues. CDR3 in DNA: TGTGCCAGCAGCTCTCTATTCCGGGACACGGGGGGCTATGGCTACACCTTC. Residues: CASSSLFRDTGGYGYTF.

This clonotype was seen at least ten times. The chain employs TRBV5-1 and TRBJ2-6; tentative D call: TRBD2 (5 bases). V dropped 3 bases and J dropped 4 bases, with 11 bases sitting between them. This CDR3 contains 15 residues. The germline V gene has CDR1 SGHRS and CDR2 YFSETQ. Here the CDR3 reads CASSWTPDGANVLTF. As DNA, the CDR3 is TGCGCCAGCAGCTGGACTCCGGACGGGGCCAACGTCCTGACTTTC. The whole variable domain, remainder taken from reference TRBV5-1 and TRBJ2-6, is KAGVTQTPRYLIKTRGQQVTLSCSPISGHRSVSWYQQTPGQGLQFLFEYFSETQRNKGNFPGRFSGRQFSNSRSEMNVSTLELGDSALYLCASSWTPDGANVLTFGAGSRLTVL.

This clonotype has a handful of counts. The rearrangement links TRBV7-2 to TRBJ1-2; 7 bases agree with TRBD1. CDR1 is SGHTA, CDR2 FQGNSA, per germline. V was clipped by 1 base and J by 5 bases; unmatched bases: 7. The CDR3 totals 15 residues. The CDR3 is CASSLVGFRGYGYTF. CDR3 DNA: TGTGCCAGCAGCTTAGTAGGGTTCAGGGGGTATGGCTACACCTTC.

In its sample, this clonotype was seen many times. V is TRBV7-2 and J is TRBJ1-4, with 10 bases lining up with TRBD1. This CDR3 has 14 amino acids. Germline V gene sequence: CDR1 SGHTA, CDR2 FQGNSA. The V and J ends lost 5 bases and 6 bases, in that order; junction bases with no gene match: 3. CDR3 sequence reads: CASSQDRGDEKLFF. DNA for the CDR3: TGTGCCAGCAGCCAGGACAGGGGGGATGAAAAACTGTTTTTT.

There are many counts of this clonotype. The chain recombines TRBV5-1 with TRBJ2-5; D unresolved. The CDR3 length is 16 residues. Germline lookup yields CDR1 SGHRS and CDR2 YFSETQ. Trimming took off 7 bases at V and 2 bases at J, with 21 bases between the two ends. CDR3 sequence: CASQRGSGNTQETQYF. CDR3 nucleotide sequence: TGCGCCAGCCAAAGAGGATCTGGTAACACTCAAGAGACCCAGTACTTC.

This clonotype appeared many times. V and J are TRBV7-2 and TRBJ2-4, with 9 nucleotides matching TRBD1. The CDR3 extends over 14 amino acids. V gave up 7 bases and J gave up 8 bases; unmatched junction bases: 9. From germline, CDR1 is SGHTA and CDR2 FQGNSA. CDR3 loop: CASTDRTGGHIQYF. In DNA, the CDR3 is TGTGCCAGCACCGACCGAACAGGGGGCCACATTCAGTACTTC.

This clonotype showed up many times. CDR3 protein: CASRPTMWYRAGTGELFF. Here the CDR3 DNA reads TGTGCCAGCAGACCAACCATGTGGTACAGGGCGGGAACCGGGGAGCTGTTTTTT. The chain employs TRBV12-3 or TRBV12-4 and TRBJ2-2, with D perhaps TRBD1 or TRBD2 (6 bases each). The CDR3 contains 18 residues. V was shortened by 6 bases and J by 5 bases, with 25 bases between the two germline ends.